One sample yielded the 8 T cell receptor beta chains listed below, sequenced in a study of blood T cell repertoires in COVID-19 (dated by TCRdb to 2020 to 2021). Library method: the immunoSEQ multiplex PCR assay. Here the immuneACCESS table is served through TCRdb, limited to in-frame sequences with V and J called. Missing clones are a known gap in these copies; in checked studies unresolved V genes cover under half, and the rest lacks a known reason. In all, the sample holds approximately 290,000 clones, and about nine tenths of those were seen once. Around 2% of the sample lies in the top ten. Sequencing used peripheral blood. These receptors all stem from a woman aged 25 to 45 with COVID-19, enrolled during active disease.

The chain combines TRBV3-1 (or the pseudogene TRBV3-2) with TRBJ1-2, with 12 bases identical to TRBD1. The CDR3 is 15 amino acids. Looked up from germline, CDR1 is LGHDT and CDR2 is YNNKEL (reference sequence). V shed 3 bases and J 3 bases; nucleotides not matched to a gene: 2. CDR3 DNA sequence: TGTGCCAGCAGCCATGGGACAGGGGGCCACTATGGCTACACCTTC. It specifies CASSHGTGGHYGYTF.

V and J are TRBV11-2 and TRBJ2-3; 9 positions agree with TRBD1. V lost 4 bases to trimming and J lost 6 bases; unmatched junction nucleotides: 8. The CDR3 loop spans 15 amino acids. Germline V CDR1 and CDR2: SGHAT, FQNNGV. The CDR3 DNA reads TGTGCCAGCAGCTATGGGACAGGGAATTTTGATACGCAGTATTTT. Amino acids: CASSYGTGNFDTQYF. The whole variable domain, remainder taken from reference TRBV11-2 and TRBJ2-3, is EAGVAQSPRYKIIEKRQSVAFWCNPISGHATLYWYQQILGQGPKLLIQFQNNGVVDDSQLPKDRFSAERLKGVDSTLKIQPAKLEDSAVYLCASSYGTGNFDTQYFGPGTRLTVL.

Note on this clone: Other DNA sequences in the same sample also yield this CDR3. The chain uses TRBV19 and TRBJ1-5; 7 nucleotides agree with TRBD1. The CDR3 runs to 14 residues. Germline lookup yields CDR1 LNHDA and CDR2 SQIVND (reference sequence). Trimming at V came to 5 bases and at J to 1 base, leaving 2 bases not matched to a gene. CDR3 DNA sequence: TGTGCCAGTAGTCTGACAGGGAGCAATCAGCCCCAGCATTTT. It specifies CASSLTGSNQPQHF. The entire variable domain, with the rest obtained from reference TRBV19 and TRBJ1-5, is as follows: DGGITQSPKYLFRKEGQNVTLSCEQNLNHDAMYWYRQDPGQGLRLIYYSQIVNDFQKGDIAEGYSVSREKKESFPLTVTSAQKNPTAFYLCASSLTGSNQPQHFGDGTRLSIL.

The chain has TRBV5-4 and TRBJ1-2; 7 bases align to TRBD1. Germline CDR1 reads SGHNT; CDR2 reads YYREEE (reference sequence). Trimming cost V 4 bases and J 7 bases; bases outside gene matches: 7. The CDR3 has 13 amino acids. The CDR3 coding sequence is TGTGCCAGCAGCATTACAGGGGTTCCTGGCTACACCTTC. This codes for CASSITGVPGYTF.

This chain joins TRBV4-1 and TRBJ1-5; D gene uncertain. The V gene's germline CDR1 is MGHRA and CDR2 YSYEKL. Between the trimmed V and J ends, which lost 5 bases and 2 bases, there was a span of 10 bases. The CDR3 is 14 amino acids. This CDR3 reads CASSFRGGNQPQHF. For the CDR3, the DNA is TGCGCCAGCAGCTTCCGGGGAGGCAATCAGCCCCAGCATTTT.

This chain connects TRBV5-4 to TRBJ1-6; D possibly corresponds to TRBD1 (6 bases). Germline V gene data show CDR1 as SGHNT and CDR2 as YYREEE (reference sequence). The CDR3 is 14 amino acids. The V and J ends lost 4 bases and 7 bases respectively, with 12 bases between them. The CDR3 loop reads CASSPPDRNSPLHF. DNA for the CDR3: TGTGCCAGCAGCCCCCCGGACAGAAATTCACCCCTCCACTTT.

The CDR3 sequence: CASSLSGGGYGYTF. CDR3 sequence (DNA): TGTGCCAGCAGTTTATCCGGGGGAGGCTATGGCTACACCTTC. This rearrangement joins TRBV27 to TRBJ1-2; a weak D match, TRBD1 (5 bases). This CDR3 spans 14 amino acids. Trimming cost V 0 bases and J 4 bases, with 9 bases left between them. Germline CDR1 MNHEY, CDR2 SMNVEV (reference sequence).

There are a few counts of this clone. The chain uses TRBV7-9 and TRBJ1-1; D perhaps matches TRBD1 (5 bases). CDR1 and CDR2 (germline): SEHNR, FQNEAQ (reference sequence). The CDR3 loop spans 15 amino acids. V lost 4 bases, J lost 0 bases, and 12 bases lay in between. Written as DNA, the CDR3 is TGTGCCAGCAGCTGGGGGGTGGGCGTGAACACTGAAGCTTTCTTT. Its translation is CASSWGVGVNTEAFF. Filled out from reference TRBV7-9 and TRBJ1-1, the complete variable domain reads DTGVSQNPRHKITKRGQNVTFRCDPISEHNRLYWYRQTLGQGPEFLTYFQNEAQLEKSRLLSDRFSAERPKGSFSTLEIQRTEQGDSAMYLCASSWGVGVNTEAFFGQGTRLTVV.